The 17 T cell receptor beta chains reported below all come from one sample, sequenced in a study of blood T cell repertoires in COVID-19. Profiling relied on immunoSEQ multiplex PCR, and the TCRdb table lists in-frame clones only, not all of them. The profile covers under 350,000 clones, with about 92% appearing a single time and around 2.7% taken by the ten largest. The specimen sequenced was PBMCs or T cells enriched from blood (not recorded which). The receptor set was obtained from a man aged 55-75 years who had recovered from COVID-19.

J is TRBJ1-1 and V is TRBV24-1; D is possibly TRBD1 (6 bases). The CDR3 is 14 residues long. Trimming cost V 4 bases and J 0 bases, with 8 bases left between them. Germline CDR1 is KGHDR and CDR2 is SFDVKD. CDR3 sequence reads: CATSDTGMNTEAFF. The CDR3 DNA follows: TGTGCCACCAGTGACACAGGGATGAACACTGAAGCTTTCTTT.

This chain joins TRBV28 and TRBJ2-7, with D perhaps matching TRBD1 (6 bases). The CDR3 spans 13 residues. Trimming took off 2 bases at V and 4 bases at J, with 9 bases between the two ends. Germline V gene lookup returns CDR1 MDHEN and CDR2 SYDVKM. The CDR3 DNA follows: TGTGCCAGCAGTTTACGGACAGAGTACGAGCAGTACTTC. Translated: CASSLRTEYEQYF.

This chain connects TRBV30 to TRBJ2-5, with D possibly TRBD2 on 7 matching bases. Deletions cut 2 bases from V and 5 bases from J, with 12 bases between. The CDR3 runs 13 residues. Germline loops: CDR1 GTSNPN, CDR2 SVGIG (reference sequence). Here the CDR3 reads CAWSTGGAETQYF. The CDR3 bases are TGTGCCTGGAGTACGGGGGGCGCCGAGACCCAGTACTTC.

CDR3 DNA sequence: TGTGCCAGCAGCTTAGTGGGGGGTTATAATTCACCCCTCCACTTT. Its protein product is CASSLVGGYNSPLHF. This chain uses TRBV11-2 with TRBJ1-6; TRBD1 is a possible D gene (5 bases). CDR1 is SGHAT and CDR2 is FQNNGV in the germline V gene. Trimming pared 1 base from V and 4 bases from J, leaving 8 bases between. The CDR3 totals 15 residues.

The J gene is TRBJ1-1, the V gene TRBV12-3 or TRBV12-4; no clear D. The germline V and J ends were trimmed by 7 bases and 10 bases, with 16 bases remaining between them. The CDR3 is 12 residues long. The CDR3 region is CASTLGGHAAFF. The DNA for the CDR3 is TGTGCCAGCACCCTGGGAGGGCATGCAGCTTTCTTT.

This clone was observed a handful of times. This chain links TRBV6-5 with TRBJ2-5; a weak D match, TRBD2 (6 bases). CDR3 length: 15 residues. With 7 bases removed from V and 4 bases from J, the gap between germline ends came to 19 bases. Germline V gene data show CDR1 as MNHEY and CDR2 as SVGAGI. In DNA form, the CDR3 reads TGTGCCAGCAAGAAGCTGGGAGGAGGTCGAGAGACCCAGTACTTC. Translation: CASKKLGGGRETQYF.

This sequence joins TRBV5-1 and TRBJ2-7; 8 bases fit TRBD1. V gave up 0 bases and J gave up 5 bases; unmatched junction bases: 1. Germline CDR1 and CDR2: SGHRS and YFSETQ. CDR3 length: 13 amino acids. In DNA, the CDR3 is TGCGCCAGCAGCTTGGACAGGGGGGACGAGCAGTACTTC. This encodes CASSLDRGDEQYF.

As DNA, the CDR3 is TGCGCCAGCAGTCTGAGGACTAGCGGTAGCACAGATACGCAGTATTTT. It encodes CASSLRTSGSTDTQYF. This chain links TRBV5-1 with TRBJ2-3; 10 bases align to TRBD2. Germline assignment: CDR1 SGHRS and CDR2 YFSETQ. CDR3 length: 16 residues. After removal of 5 bases from V and 0 bases from J, the junction contained 6 bases not matched to a gene.

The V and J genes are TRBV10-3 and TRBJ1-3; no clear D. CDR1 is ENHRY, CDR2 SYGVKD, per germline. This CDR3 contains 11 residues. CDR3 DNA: TGTGCTACGGGTTTTGGAAACACCATATATTTT. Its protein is CATGFGNTIYF.

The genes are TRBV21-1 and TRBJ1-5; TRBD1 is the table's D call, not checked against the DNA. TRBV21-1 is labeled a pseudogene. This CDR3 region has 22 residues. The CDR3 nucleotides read TGTGCCAGCAGCAAACGGAGAGACTCCCGGGACAGGACTTTATGGAGCAATCAGCCCCAGCATTTT. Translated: CASSKRRDSRDRTLWSNQPQHF.

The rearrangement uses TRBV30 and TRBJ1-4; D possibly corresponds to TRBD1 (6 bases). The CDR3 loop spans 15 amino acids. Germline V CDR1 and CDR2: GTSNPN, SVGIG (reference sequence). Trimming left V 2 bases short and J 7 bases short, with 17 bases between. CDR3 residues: CAWSYQGIVGEKLFF. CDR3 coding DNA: TGTGCCTGGAGTTATCAGGGGATTGTAGGTGAAAAACTGTTTTTT.

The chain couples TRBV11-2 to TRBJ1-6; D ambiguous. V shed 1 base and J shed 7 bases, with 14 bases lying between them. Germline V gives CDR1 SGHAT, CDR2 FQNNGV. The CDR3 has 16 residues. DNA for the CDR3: TGTGCCAGCAGCTTAGGGTTTCGGTCAATAAATTCACCCCTCCACTTT. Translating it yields CASSLGFRSINSPLHF.

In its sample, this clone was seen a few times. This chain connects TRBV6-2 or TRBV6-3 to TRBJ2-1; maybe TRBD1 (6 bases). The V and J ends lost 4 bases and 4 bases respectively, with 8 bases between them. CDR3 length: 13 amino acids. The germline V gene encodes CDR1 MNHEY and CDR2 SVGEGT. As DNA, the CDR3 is TGTGCCAGCAGTTTCGACAGGTACAATGAGCAGTTCTTC. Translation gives CASSFDRYNEQFF.

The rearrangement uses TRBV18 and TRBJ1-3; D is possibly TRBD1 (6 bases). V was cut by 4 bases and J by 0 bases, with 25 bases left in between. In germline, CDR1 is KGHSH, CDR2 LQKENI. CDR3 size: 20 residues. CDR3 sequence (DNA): TGTGCCAGCTCACGACGGATCGTACAGGGAGACTCCAACTCTGGAAACACCATATATTTT. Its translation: CASSRRIVQGDSNSGNTIYF.

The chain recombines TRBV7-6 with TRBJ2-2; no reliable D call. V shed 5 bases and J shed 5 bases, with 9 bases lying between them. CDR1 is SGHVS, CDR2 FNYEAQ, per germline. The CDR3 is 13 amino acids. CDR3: CASSRSQTGELFF. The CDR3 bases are TGTGCCAGCAGCCGGAGTCAGACCGGGGAGCTGTTTTTT.

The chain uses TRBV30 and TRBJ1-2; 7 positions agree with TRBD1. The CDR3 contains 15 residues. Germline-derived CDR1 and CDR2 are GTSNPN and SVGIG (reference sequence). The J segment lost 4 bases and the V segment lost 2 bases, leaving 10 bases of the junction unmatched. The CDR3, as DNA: TGTGCCTGGAGTACCAACCCGGGACAGCTCTATGGCTACACCTTC. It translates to CAWSTNPGQLYGYTF.

The CDR3 nucleotides are TGTGCCAGCAGCGTAGGGGGGCCAGGGGTGTCGGTAGGGTATGGCTACACCTTC. Its protein is CASSVGGPGVSVGYGYTF. The chain employs TRBV9 and TRBJ1-2; D perhaps matches TRBD1 (6 bases). The V end lost 0 bases, the J end lost 5 bases, and 23 bases lay between the germline ends. Germline CDR1 and CDR2: SGDLS and YYNGEE. The CDR3 spans 18 residues.